This T cell receptor (beta chain) was obtained from a study of neoadjuvant nivolumab and ipilimumab in lung cancer. General observations from the study: Pretherapy blood TCR richness correlated positively with resected tumor richness. Only two of four nivolumab-treated tumors gained richness and clonality by surgery.

V was clipped by 6 bases and J by 1 base, with 13 bases between them. The CDR3 has 15 amino acids. Looked up from germline, CDR1 is MNHEY and CDR2 is SVGAGI. Profiled with immunoSEQ multiplex PCR; TCRdb holds only in-frame clones, not every one. The data show tens of thousands of clones, approximately 90% seen once. Details on this clone: What it binds is unknown.

This specimen consisted of blood, obtained before neoadjuvant nivolumab, alone or with ipilimumab. The V gene is TRBV6-5, the J gene TRBJ1-5; D might be TRBD1 (6 bases). This TCR was recovered from an adult with non-small cell lung cancer. Some clones in this sample may be carry-over from other donors' samples. This CDR3 reads CASRSRGESNQPQHF. The CDR3 coding sequence is TGTGCCAGCAGATCCAGGGGCGAAAGCAATCAGCCCCAGCATTTT.